Shown below are 10 T cell receptor beta chains from a single sample sequenced in a study of shared clonotypes between healthy human individuals. The assay was immunoSEQ multiplex PCR, and TCRdb's table has in-frame clones only and misses some. This sample carries hundreds of thousands of clones, almost 97% of them seen once, and the ten largest clones take about 0.064%. The sample consisted of naive CD4+ T cells sorted from blood. Documented subset: CD45RA+ positively selected. The receptors originated from a woman under 40 in good health.

The V and J genes are TRBV5-1 and TRBJ2-3, with a weak D call TRBD2 (7 bases). Trimming took 6 bases from V and 5 from J, leaving 19 bases between them. The germline V gene has CDR1 SGHRS and CDR2 YFSETQ. The CDR3 runs 15 residues. The CDR3 sequence: CASTSRGLVKDTQYF. The CDR3 DNA reads as TGCGCCAGCACCTCGCGGGGGCTAGTGAAAGATACGCAGTATTTT.

The chain uses TRBV28 and TRBJ1-3, with D possibly TRBD1 on 5 matching bases. Per germline, CDR1 MDHEN and CDR2 SYDVKM. Trimming took 7 bases from V and 8 from J, leaving 15 bases between them. This CDR3 spans 13 amino acids. The CDR3 spells CASIYGTSDTIYF. CDR3 coding DNA: TGTGCCAGCATCTACGGGACTTCGGACACCATATATTTT.

The chain is built from TRBV7-6 and TRBJ2-2, with unresolved D. The germline V and J ends were trimmed by 3 bases and 1 base, with 9 bases remaining between them. The CDR3 covers 15 residues. Germline loops: CDR1 SGHVS, CDR2 FNYEAQ. The CDR3 DNA reads TGTGCCAGCAGCTTCGACACCCTGAACACCGGGGAGCTGTTTTTT. Protein sequence: CASSFDTLNTGELFF.

The chain has TRBV9 and TRBJ1-6; D unresolved. This CDR3 has 13 residues. CDR1 and CDR2 from the germline V gene are SGDLS and YYNGEE. V was trimmed by 2 bases and J by 3 bases, leaving 3 bases between them. The CDR3 region is CASSVRYNSPLHF. The CDR3 nucleotides read TGTGCCAGCAGCGTCCGCTATAATTCACCCCTCCACTTT.

The chain has TRBV7-2 and TRBJ1-6; D possibly corresponds to TRBD1 (5 bases). Germline V gives CDR1 SGHTA, CDR2 FQGNSA. The CDR3 runs to 16 residues. Trimming removed 0 bases from V and 7 bases from J, with 13 bases in between. The CDR3 bases are TGTGCCAGCAGCTTAGCCCCTGGGGCACGGAATTCACCCCTCCACTTT. Protein product: CASSLAPGARNSPLHF.

This chain joins TRBV6-6 and TRBJ1-2; TRBD1 agrees at 8 bases. Germline V gene sequence: CDR1 MNHNY, CDR2 SVGAGI (reference sequence). Trimming took 2 bases from V and 3 from J; bases not matched to a gene: 8. This CDR3 contains 16 residues. CDR3 amino acids: CASSYRQGAVDYGYTF. The DNA of the CDR3 is TGTGCCAGCAGTTACCGGCAGGGGGCAGTTGACTATGGCTACACCTTC.

The chain recombines TRBV10-1 with TRBJ2-3; D gene ambiguous. The CDR3 has 13 residues. V lost 5 bases, J lost 2 bases, and 8 bases lay in between. Germline V gene lookup returns CDR1 WNHNN and CDR2 SYGVQD (reference sequence). The CDR3 DNA follows: TGCGCCAGCAGTCCACATCACACAGATACGCAGTATTTT. Its protein is CASSPHHTDTQYF.

The chain couples TRBV28 to TRBJ2-7, with D perhaps matching TRBD1 or TRBD2 (6 bases each). Germline assignment: CDR1 MDHEN and CDR2 SYDVKM. V was trimmed by 3 bases and J by 2 bases, leaving 14 bases between them. This CDR3 spans 15 amino acids. In DNA form, the CDR3 reads TGTGCCAGCAGTTTGGTAGGGCGGGACACCTACGAGCAGTACTTC. This gives the protein CASSLVGRDTYEQYF.

The V and J genes are TRBV7-9 and TRBJ2-1, with 10 bases aligning to TRBD2. Trimming at V came to 2 bases and at J to 9 bases, leaving 13 bases not matched to a gene. The germline CDR1 and CDR2 sequences are SEHNR and FQNEAQ (reference sequence). CDR3 length: 17 residues. CDR3 in amino acids: CASSLSHGAGGWAEQFF. CDR3 bases: TGTGCCAGCAGCTTAAGTCATGGAGCGGGAGGGTGGGCTGAGCAGTTCTTC.

The chain is built from TRBV2 and TRBJ2-3; D is possibly TRBD1 (5 bases). The germline gives CDR1 SNHLY, CDR2 FYNNEI. V was pared by 3 bases and J by 3 bases, with 7 bases between. The CDR3 runs 13 residues. The CDR3, as DNA: TGTGCCAGCAGTGATGGGGCGACAGATACGCAGTATTTT. Amino acids: CASSDGATDTQYF.